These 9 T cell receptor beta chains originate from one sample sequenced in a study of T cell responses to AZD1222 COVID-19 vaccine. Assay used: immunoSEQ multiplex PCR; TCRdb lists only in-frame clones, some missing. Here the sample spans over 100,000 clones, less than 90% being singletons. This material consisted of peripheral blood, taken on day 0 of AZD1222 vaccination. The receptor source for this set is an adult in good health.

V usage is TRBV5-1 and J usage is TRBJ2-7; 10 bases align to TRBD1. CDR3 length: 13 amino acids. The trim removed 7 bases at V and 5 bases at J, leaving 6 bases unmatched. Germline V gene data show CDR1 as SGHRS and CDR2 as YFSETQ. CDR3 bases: TGCGCCAGCGGGGGACAGGGGACCCACGAGCAGTACTTC. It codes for CASGGQGTHEQYF.

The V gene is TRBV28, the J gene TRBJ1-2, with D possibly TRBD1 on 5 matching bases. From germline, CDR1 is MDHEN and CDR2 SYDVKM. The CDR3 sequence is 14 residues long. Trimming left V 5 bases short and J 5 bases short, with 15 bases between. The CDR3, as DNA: TGTGCCAGCAGTCCCGGGGCGGGACGGTATGGCTACACCTTC. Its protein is CASSPGAGRYGYTF.

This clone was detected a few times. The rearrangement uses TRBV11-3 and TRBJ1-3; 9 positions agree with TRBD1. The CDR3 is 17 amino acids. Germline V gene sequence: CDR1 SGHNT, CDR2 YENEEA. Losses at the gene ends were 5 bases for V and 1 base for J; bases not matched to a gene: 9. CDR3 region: CASSRGGTGRSGNTIYF. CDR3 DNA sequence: TGTGCCAGCAGCCGAGGAGGGACAGGGAGATCTGGAAACACCATATATTTT.

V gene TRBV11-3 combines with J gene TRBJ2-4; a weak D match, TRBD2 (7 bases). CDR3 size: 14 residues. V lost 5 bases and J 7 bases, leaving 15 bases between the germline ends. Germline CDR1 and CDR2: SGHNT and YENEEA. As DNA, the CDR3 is TGTGCCAGCAGCCCTGGGGGGGGCGAGAACATTCAGTACTTC. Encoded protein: CASSPGGGENIQYF. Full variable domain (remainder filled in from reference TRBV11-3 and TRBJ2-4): EAGVVQSPRYKIIEKKQPVAFWCNPISGHNTLYWYLQNLGQGPELLIRYENEEAVDDSQLPKDRFSAERLKGVDSTLKIQPAELGDSAVYLCASSPGGGENIQYFGAGTRLSVL.

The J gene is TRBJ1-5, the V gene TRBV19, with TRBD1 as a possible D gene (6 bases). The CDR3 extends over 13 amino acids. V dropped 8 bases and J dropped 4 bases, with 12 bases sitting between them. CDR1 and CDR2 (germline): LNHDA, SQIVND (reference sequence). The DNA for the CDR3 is TGTGCCAGTGGGGGGGCAGGGAATCAGCCCCAGCATTTT. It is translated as CASGGAGNQPQHF.

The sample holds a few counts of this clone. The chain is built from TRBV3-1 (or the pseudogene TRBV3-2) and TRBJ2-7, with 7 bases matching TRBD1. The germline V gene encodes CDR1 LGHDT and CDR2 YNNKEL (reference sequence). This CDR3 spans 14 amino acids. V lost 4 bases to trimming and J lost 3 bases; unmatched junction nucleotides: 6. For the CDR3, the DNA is TGTGCCAGCAGCCGAGGGACAGCGATCTACGAGCAGTACTTC. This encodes CASSRGTAIYEQYF.

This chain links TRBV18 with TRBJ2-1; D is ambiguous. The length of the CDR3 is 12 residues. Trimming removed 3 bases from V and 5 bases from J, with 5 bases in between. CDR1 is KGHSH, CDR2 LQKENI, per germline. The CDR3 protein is CASSPANNEQFF. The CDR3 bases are TGTGCCAGCTCACCGGCTAACAATGAGCAGTTCTTC.

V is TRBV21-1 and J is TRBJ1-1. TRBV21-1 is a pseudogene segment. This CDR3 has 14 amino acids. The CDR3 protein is CASSKDPKNTEAFF. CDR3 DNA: TGTGCCAGCAGCAAGGACCCAAAAAACACTGAAGCTTTCTTT.

CDR3 loop: CASRYRDRTTDTQYF. The DNA of the CDR3 is TGTGCCAGCAGATACCGGGACAGAACCACAGATACGCAGTATTTT. This rearrangement joins TRBV5-6 to TRBJ2-3; the match to TRBD1 covers 7 bases. V trimming: 5 bases; J trimming: 2 bases; junction bases outside the gene matches: 8. The CDR3 spans 15 residues. The germline CDR1 and CDR2 sequences are SGHDT and YYEEEE.